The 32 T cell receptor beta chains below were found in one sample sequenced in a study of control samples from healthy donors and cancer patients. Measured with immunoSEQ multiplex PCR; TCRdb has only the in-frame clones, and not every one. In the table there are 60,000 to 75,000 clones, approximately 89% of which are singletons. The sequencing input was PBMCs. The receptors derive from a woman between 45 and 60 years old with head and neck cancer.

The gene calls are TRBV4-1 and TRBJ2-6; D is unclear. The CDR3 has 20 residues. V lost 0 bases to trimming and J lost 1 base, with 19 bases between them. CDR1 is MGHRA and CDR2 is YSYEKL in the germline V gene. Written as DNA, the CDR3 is TGCGCCAGCAGCCAAGATCGTTCGGGCGTTTCCCGGTCTGGGGCCAACGTCCTGACTTTC. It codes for CASSQDRSGVSRSGANVLTF.

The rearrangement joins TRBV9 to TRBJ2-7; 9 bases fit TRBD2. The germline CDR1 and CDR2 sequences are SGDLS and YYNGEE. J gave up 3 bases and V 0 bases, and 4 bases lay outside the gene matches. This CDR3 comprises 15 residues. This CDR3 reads CASSVDLAGHYEQYF. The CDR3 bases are TGTGCCAGCAGCGTAGATCTAGCGGGGCACTACGAGCAGTACTTC.

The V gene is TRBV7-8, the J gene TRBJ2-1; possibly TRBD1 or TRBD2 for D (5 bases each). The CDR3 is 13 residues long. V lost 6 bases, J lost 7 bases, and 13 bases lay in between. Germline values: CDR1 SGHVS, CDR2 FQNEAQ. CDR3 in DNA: TGTGCCAGCAGTTCGGGACCCCTAAATGAGCAGTTCTTC. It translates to CASSSGPLNEQFF.

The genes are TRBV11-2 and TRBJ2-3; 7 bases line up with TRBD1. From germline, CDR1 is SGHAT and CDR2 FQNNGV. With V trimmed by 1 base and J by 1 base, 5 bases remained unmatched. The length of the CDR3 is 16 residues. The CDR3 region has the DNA TGTGCCAGCAGCTTAGGAGTAGGACAGGGCACAGATACGCAGTATTTT. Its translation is CASSLGVGQGTDTQYF.

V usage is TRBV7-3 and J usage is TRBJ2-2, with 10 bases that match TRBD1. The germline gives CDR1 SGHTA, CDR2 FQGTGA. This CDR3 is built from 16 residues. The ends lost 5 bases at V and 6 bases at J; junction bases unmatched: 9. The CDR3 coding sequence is TGTGCCAGCAGCCCACTCGGACAGGGGGGAGCCGGGGAGCTGTTTTTT. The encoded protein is CASSPLGQGGAGELFF.

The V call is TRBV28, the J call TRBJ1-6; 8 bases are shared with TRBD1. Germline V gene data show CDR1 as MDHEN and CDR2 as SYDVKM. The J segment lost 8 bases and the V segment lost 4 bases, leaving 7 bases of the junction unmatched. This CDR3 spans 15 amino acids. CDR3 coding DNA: TGTGCCAGCAGTTCAACCCGGACAGGGTATTCACCCCTCCACTTT. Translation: CASSSTRTGYSPLHF.

CDR3 protein: CASIASGRGETQYF. DNA for the CDR3: TGTGCCAGCATCGCAAGTGGGCGGGGGGAGACCCAGTACTTC. The chain couples TRBV6-5 to TRBJ2-5; 7 bases agree with TRBD2. From germline, CDR1 is MNHEY and CDR2 SVGAGI. Losses at the gene ends were 7 bases for V and 5 bases for J; bases not matched to a gene: 10. The CDR3 has 14 residues.

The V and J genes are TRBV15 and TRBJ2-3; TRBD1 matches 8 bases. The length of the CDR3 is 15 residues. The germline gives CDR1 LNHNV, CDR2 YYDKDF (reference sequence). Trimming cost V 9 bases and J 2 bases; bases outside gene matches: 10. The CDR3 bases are TGTGCCACTGGCACGGGACAGGATAACACAGATACGCAGTATTTT. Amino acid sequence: CATGTGQDNTDTQYF.

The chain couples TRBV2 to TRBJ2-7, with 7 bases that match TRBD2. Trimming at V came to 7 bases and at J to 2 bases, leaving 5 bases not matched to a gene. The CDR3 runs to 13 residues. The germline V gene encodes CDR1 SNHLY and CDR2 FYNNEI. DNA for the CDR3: TGTGCCAGCAAGGGGAGGGTTACCTACGAGCAGTACTTC. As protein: CASKGRVTYEQYF.

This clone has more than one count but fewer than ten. CDR3 in amino acids: CASTGGASNEQFF. The CDR3 coding sequence is TGTGCCAGCACAGGGGGGGCCTCCAATGAGCAGTTCTTC. The rearrangement links TRBV6-6 to TRBJ2-1; D is perhaps TRBD1 or TRBD2 (7 bases each). V dropped 7 bases and J dropped 6 bases, with 13 bases sitting between them. Germline CDR1 is MNHNY and CDR2 is SVGAGI (reference sequence). This CDR3 is built from 13 residues.

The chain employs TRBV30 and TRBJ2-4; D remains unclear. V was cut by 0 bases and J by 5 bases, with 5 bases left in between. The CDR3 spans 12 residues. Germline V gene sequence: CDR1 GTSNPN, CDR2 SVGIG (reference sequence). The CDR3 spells CAWSVPQNIQYF. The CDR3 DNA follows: TGTGCCTGGAGTGTACCCCAAAACATTCAGTACTTC.

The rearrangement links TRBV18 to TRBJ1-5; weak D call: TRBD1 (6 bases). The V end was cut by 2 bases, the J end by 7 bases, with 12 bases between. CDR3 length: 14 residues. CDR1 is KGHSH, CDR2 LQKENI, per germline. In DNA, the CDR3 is TGTGCCAGCTCACCATCTGCAGGGGAGCAGCCCCAGCATTTT. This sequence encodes CASSPSAGEQPQHF.

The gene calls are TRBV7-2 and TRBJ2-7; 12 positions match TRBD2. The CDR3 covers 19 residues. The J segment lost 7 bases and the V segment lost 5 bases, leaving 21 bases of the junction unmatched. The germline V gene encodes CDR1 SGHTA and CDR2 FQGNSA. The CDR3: CASSPRGTTTSGGPGEQYF. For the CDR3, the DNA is TGTGCCAGCAGCCCCCGGGGGACCACCACTAGCGGGGGGCCAGGGGAGCAGTACTTC.

In nucleotides, the CDR3 is TGTGCCAGCAGCTTGTCGGGGGCCAACCGTTACAATGAGCAGTTCTTC. It encodes CASSLSGANRYNEQFF. The gene calls are TRBV7-3 and TRBJ2-1; D is tentatively TRBD1 or TRBD2 (6 bases each). The germline gives CDR1 SGHTA, CDR2 FQGTGA. The CDR3 spans 16 residues. Trimming removed 3 bases from V and 4 bases from J, with 16 bases in between. The whole variable domain, filled in from reference TRBV7-3 and TRBJ2-1, reads GAGVSQTPSNKVTEKGKYVELRCDPISGHTALYWYRQSLGQGPEFLIYFQGTGAADDSGLPNDRFFAVRPEGSVSTLKIQRTERGDSAVYLCASSLSGANRYNEQFFGPGTRLTVL.

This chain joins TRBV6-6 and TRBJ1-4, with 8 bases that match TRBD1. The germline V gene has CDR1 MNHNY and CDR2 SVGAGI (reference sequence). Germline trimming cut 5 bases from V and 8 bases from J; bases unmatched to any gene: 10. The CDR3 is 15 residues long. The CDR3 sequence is CASSAGDRGGEKLFF. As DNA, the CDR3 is TGTGCCAGCAGTGCCGGCGACAGGGGTGGAGAAAAACTGTTTTTT.

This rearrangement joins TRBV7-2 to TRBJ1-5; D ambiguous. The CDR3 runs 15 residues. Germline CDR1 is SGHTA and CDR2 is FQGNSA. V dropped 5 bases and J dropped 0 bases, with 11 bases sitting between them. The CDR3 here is CASSNQVYSNQPQHF. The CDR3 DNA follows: TGTGCCAGCAGCAATCAGGTTTATAGCAATCAGCCCCAGCATTTT.

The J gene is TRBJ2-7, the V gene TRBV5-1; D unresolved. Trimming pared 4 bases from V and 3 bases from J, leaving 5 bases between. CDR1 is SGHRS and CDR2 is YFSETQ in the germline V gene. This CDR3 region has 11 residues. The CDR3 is CASSPGYEQYF. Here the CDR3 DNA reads TGCGCCAGCAGCCCGGGCTACGAGCAGTACTTC.

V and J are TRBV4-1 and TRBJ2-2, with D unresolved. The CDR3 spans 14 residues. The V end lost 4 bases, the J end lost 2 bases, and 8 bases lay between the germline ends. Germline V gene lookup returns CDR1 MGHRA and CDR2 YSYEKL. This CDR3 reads CASSRTENTGELFF. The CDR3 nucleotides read TGCGCCAGCAGCCGGACGGAAAACACCGGGGAGCTGTTTTTT.

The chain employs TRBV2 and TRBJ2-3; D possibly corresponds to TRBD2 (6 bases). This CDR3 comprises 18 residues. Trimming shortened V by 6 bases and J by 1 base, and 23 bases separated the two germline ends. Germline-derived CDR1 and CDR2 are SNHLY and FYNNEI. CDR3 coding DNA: TGTGCCAGCAGATTGGGACTGGACCCTTTTTCCCGCACAGATACGCAGTATTTT. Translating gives CASRLGLDPFSRTDTQYF.

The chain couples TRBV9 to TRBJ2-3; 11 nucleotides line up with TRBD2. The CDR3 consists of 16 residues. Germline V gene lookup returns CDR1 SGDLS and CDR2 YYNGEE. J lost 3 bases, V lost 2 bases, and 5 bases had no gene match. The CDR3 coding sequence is TGTGCCAGCAGCGTCGATAGCGGGGGGGCAACAGATACGCAGTATTTT. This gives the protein CASSVDSGGATDTQYF.

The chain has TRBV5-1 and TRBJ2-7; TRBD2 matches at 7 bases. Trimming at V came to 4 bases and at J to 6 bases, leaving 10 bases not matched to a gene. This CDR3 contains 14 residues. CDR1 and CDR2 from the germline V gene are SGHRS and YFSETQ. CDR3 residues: CASSTGTTVSEQYF. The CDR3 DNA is TGCGCCAGCAGCACGGGGACTACCGTTAGCGAGCAGTACTTC.

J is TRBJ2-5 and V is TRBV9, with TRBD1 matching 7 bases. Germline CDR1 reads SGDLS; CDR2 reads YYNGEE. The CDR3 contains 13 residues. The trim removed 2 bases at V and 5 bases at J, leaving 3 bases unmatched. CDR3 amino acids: CASSVDRAETQYF. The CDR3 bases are TGTGCCAGCAGCGTCGACAGGGCTGAGACCCAGTACTTC. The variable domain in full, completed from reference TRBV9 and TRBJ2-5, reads DSGVTQTPKHLITATGQRVTLRCSPRSGDLSVYWYQQSLDQGLQFLIQYYNGEERAKGNILERFSAQQFPDLHSELNLSSLELGDSALYFCASSVDRAETQYFGPGTRLLVL.

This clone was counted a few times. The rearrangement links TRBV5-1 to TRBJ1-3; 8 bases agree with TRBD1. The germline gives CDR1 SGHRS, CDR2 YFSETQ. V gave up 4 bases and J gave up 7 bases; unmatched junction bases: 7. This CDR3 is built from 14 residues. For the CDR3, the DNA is TGCGCCAGCAGCGATACACCAGGGGGCAACACCATATATTTT. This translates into CASSDTPGGNTIYF.

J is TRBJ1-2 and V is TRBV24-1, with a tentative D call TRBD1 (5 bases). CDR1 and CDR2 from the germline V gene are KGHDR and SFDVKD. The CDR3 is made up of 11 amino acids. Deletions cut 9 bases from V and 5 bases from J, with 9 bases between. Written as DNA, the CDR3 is TGTGCCACCTCCGGGACTTATGGCTACACCTTC. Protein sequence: CATSGTYGYTF.

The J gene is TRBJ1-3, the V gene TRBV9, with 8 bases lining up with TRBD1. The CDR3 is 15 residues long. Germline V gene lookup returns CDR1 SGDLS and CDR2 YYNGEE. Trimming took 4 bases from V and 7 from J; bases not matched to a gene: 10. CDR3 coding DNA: TGTGCCAGCAGCCCCCGGACAGGGAGTCTCAACACCATATATTTT. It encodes CASSPRTGSLNTIYF. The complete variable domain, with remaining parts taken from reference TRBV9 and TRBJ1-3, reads DSGVTQTPKHLITATGQRVTLRCSPRSGDLSVYWYQQSLDQGLQFLIQYYNGEERAKGNILERFSAQQFPDLHSELNLSSLELGDSALYFCASSPRTGSLNTIYFGEGSWLTVV.

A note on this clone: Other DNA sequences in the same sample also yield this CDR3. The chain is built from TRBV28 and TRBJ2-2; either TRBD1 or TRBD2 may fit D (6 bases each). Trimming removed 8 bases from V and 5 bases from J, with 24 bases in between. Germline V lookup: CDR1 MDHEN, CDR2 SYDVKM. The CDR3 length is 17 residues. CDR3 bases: TGTGCCAGCCTAGTAGGTTTCGGAGGGGGTCGTACCGGGGAGCTGTTTTTT. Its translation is CASLVGFGGGRTGELFF.

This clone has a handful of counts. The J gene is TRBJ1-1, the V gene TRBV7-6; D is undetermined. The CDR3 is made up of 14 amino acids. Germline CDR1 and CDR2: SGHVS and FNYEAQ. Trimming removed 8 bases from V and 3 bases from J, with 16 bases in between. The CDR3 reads CASPRQEGYTEAFF. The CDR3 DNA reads TGTGCCAGCCCCCGGCAGGAAGGATACACTGAAGCTTTCTTT.

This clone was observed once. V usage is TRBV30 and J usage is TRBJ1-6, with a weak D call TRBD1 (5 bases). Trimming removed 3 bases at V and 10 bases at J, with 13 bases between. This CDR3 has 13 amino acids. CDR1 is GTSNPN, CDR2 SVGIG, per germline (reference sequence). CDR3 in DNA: TGTGCCTGGAGCCGGGACCCAGGGTCACCCCTCCACTTT. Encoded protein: CAWSRDPGSPLHF.

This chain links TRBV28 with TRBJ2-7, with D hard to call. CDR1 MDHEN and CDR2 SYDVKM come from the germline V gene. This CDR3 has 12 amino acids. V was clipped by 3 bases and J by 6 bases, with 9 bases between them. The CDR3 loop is CASSLSAREQYF. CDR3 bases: TGTGCCAGCAGTTTGAGCGCTCGCGAGCAGTACTTC.

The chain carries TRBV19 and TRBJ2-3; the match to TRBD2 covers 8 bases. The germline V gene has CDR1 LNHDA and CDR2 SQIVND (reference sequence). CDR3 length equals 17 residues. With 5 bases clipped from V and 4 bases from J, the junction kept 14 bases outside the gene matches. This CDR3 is CASSPEEAGVGADTQYF. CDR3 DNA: TGTGCCAGTAGTCCAGAAGAAGCGGGGGTTGGCGCAGATACGCAGTATTTT. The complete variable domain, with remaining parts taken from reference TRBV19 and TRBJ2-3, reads DGGITQSPKYLFRKEGQNVTLSCEQNLNHDAMYWYRQDPGQGLRLIYYSQIVNDFQKGDIAEGYSVSREKKESFPLTVTSAQKNPTAFYLCASSPEEAGVGADTQYFGPGTRLTVL.

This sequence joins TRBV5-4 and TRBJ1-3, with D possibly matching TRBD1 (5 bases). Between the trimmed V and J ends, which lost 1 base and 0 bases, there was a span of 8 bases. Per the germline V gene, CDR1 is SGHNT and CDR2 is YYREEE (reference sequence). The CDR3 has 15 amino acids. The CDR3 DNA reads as TGTGCCAGCAGCTTGAGGGGAGTCTCTGGAAACACCATATATTTT. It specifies CASSLRGVSGNTIYF. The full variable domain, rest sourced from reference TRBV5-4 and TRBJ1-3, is ETGVTQSPTHLIKTRGQQVTLRCSSQSGHNTVSWYQQALGQGPQFIFQYYREEENGRGNFPPRFSGLQFPNYSSELNVNALELDDSALYLCASSLRGVSGNTIYFGEGSWLTVV.

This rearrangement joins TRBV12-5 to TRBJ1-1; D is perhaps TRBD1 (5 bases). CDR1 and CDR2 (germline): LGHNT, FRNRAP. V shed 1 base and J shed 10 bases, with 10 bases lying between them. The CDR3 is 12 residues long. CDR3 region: CASGLGGGGAFF. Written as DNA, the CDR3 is TGTGCTAGTGGTTTGGGAGGCGGGGGAGCTTTCTTT.